Following are 21 T cell receptor beta chains from one sample sequenced in a study of shared clonotypes between healthy human individuals. Here immunoSEQ multiplex PCR was the method, and the copy in TCRdb shows in-frame clones only, minus some. The repertoire consists of more than 1.2 million clones, with approximately 98.5% occurring once and the leading ten covering 0.36%. Source material: naive CD4+ T cells sorted from blood. Subset specified: CD45RA+ positively selected. These receptor sequences come from a man aged 30 to 45 in good health.

V usage is TRBV7-8 and J usage is TRBJ2-5; D is ambiguous. Trimming shortened V by 1 base and J by 1 base, and 10 bases separated the two germline ends. The CDR3 consists of 15 residues. Germline V gene data show CDR1 as SGHVS and CDR2 as FQNEAQ. CDR3 region: CASSLEIQLQETQYF. The DNA of the CDR3 is TGTGCCAGCAGCTTAGAAATACAACTCCAAGAGACCCAGTACTTC.

The chain is built from TRBV5-1 and TRBJ2-1; D is unclear. The CDR3 has 15 residues. The ends were cut back, 7 bases at V and 6 bases at J, with 20 bases in the middle. CDR1 is SGHRS, CDR2 YFSETQ, per germline. CDR3 DNA sequence: TGCGCCAGCCAGCCGGTGATGGGGTGGGTCAATGAGCAGTTCTTC. This translates into CASQPVMGWVNEQFF.

V usage is TRBV11-3 and J usage is TRBJ2-1; D call uncertain. This CDR3 has 14 residues. Germline lookup yields CDR1 SGHNT and CDR2 YENEEA. V was shortened by 3 bases and J by 3 bases, with 9 bases between the two germline ends. In DNA form, the CDR3 reads TGTGCCAGCAGCTTCTCAGTTGACTACAATGAGCAGTTCTTC. This codes for CASSFSVDYNEQFF.

The V call is TRBV27, the J call TRBJ1-4, with 11 bases matching TRBD1. The length of the CDR3 is 15 residues. Per the germline V gene, CDR1 is MNHEY and CDR2 is SMNVEV (reference sequence). With 6 bases clipped from V and 8 bases from J, the junction kept 8 bases outside the gene matches. The CDR3 reads CASSRRDRGNEKLFF. CDR3 bases: TGTGCCAGCAGCCGCCGGGACAGGGGGAACGAAAAACTGTTTTTT.

This CDR3 reads CASSLLSGGGGNTGELFF. The CDR3, as DNA: TGTGCCAGCAGCTTATTATCGGGCGGCGGGGGGAACACCGGGGAGCTGTTTTTT. The chain has TRBV11-2 and TRBJ2-2; TRBD2 matches at 7 bases. This CDR3 spans 18 amino acids. Germline-derived CDR1 and CDR2 are SGHAT and FQNNGV. J gave up 1 base and V 2 bases, and 10 bases lay outside the gene matches.

The CDR3 is CASSMPASGYNEQFF. CDR3 bases: TGTGCCAGCAGCATGCCGGCTAGCGGATACAATGAGCAGTTCTTC. V gene TRBV5-8 combines with J gene TRBJ2-1, with 7 bases that match TRBD2. The length of the CDR3 is 15 residues. Germline V lookup: CDR1 SGHTS, CDR2 YDEGEE. The V gene end was trimmed by 4 bases and the J gene end by 4 bases; junction bases not matched to a gene: 8.

This clone was counted a single time. This chain joins TRBV5-1 and TRBJ2-1; the D gene could be TRBD1 or TRBD2 (5 bases each). The CDR3 extends over 11 amino acids. V gave up 5 bases and J gave up 10 bases, with 10 bases separating them. From germline, CDR1 is SGHRS and CDR2 YFSETQ. In DNA, the CDR3 is TGCGCCAGCAGGGGGGAGTACGAGCAGTTCTTC. This codes for CASRGEYEQFF.

The chain employs TRBV7-2 and TRBJ2-3, with 7 bases identical to TRBD1. This CDR3 has 15 residues. Germline V gives CDR1 SGHTA, CDR2 FQGNSA. Trimming took 1 base from V and 6 from J; bases not matched to a gene: 7. CDR3 loop: CASSLGGNRGDTQYF. CDR3 nucleotides: TGTGCCAGCAGCTTAGGGGGAAACAGGGGTGATACGCAGTATTTT.

This chain uses TRBV29-1 with TRBJ2-2; TRBD2 aligns across 7 bases. There are 16 residues in the CDR3. The V segment lost 2 bases and the J segment 6 bases; nucleotides outside the gene matches: 12. From germline, CDR1 is SQVTM and CDR2 ANQGSEA. The CDR3: CSVELAASWVAGELFF. The CDR3 bases are TGCAGCGTTGAACTAGCGGCATCCTGGGTAGCCGGGGAGCTGTTTTTT.

This clone was detected only once. The chain combines TRBV30 with TRBJ1-5; D is possibly TRBD1 (5 bases). Trimming pared 5 bases from V and 3 bases from J, leaving 8 bases between. There are 12 residues in the CDR3. In germline, CDR1 is GTSNPN, CDR2 SVGIG (reference sequence). The CDR3 DNA follows: TGTGCCTGGCGACAGCCCAATCAGCCCCAGCATTTT. This encodes CAWRQPNQPQHF.

This chain links TRBV6-5 with TRBJ2-1, with a weak D call TRBD1 (6 bases). Germline CDR1 is MNHEY and CDR2 is SVGAGI. The CDR3 spans 13 residues. V was cut by 10 bases and J by 1 base, with 11 bases left in between. For the CDR3, the DNA is TGTGCCACACAGGGAAATTCCTACAATGAGCAGTTCTTC. Protein product: CATQGNSYNEQFF.

The rearrangement joins TRBV29-1 to TRBJ2-3, with 8 bases identical to TRBD2. Germline-derived CDR1 and CDR2 are SQVTM and ANQGSEA. The CDR3 runs 16 residues. V was pared by 3 bases and J by 0 bases, with 8 bases of the junction left unmatched. The CDR3 DNA is TGCAGCGTTGACGAGGGGCCTAGCGGGAGCACAGATACGCAGTATTTT. It yields the protein CSVDEGPSGSTDTQYF.

V gene TRBV5-6 combines with J gene TRBJ2-1, with D perhaps TRBD1 (7 bases). The CDR3 consists of 14 residues. CDR1 is SGHDT, CDR2 YYEEEE, per germline. Trimming left V 6 bases short and J 7 bases short, with 17 bases between. The CDR3 region is CASNSAGGGNEQFF. CDR3 bases: TGTGCCAGCAATTCGGCAGGGGGAGGTAATGAGCAGTTCTTC.

The rearrangement links TRBV10-3 to TRBJ2-7; D is possibly TRBD1 (8 bases). Per germline, CDR1 ENHRY and CDR2 SYGVKD. The CDR3 covers 14 residues. Trimming cost V 7 bases and J 3 bases, with 16 bases left between them. In DNA, the CDR3 is TGTGCCATCAAGGGAGGGACAGGTAGCTACGAGCAGTACTTC. Residues: CAIKGGTGSYEQYF.

The V and J genes are TRBV6-4 and TRBJ1-1; 7 bases are a match to TRBD1. The CDR3 runs 13 residues. From germline, CDR1 is MRHNA and CDR2 SNTAGT. Trimming took 6 bases from V and 5 from J; bases not matched to a gene: 6. DNA for the CDR3: TGTGCCAGCAGCGCTACAGGGGCAACTGAAGCTTTCTTT. As protein: CASSATGATEAFF.

As for this clone: Other DNA sequences in the sample encode the same CDR3. The chain employs TRBV5-1 and TRBJ2-7, with 8 positions matching TRBD2. Germline V gene data show CDR1 as SGHRS and CDR2 as YFSETQ. Trimming took 4 bases from V and 0 from J; bases not matched to a gene: 6. This CDR3 comprises 15 residues. The CDR3 DNA reads TGCGCCAGCAGCCCAACTAGCGGTAGCTCCTACGAGCAGTACTTC. Encoded protein: CASSPTSGSSYEQYF.

The J gene is TRBJ1-2, the V gene TRBV5-1; D remains unclear. Germline CDR1 is SGHRS and CDR2 is YFSETQ. CDR3 size: 12 residues. Trimming left V 1 base short and J 7 bases short, with 8 bases between. The CDR3 coding sequence is TGCGCCAGCAGCTTGTCGACGGTTGGCTACACCTTC. This sequence encodes CASSLSTVGYTF.

The rearrangement uses TRBV9 and TRBJ1-3; no clear D gene. The CDR3 contains 17 residues. With 0 bases removed from V and 0 bases from J, the gap between germline ends came to 13 bases. Germline CDR1 is SGDLS and CDR2 is YYNGEE. CDR3 coding DNA: TGTGCCAGCAGCGTAGGGAGAGGACCTTTCTCTGGAAACACCATATATTTT. It yields the protein CASSVGRGPFSGNTIYF.

CDR3 protein: CASSWSQKQFF. The CDR3, as DNA: TGTGCCAGCAGTTGGTCACAAAAGCAGTTCTTC. This chain links TRBV28 with TRBJ2-1, with D unclear. This CDR3 has 11 amino acids. Per germline, CDR1 MDHEN and CDR2 SYDVKM. V shed 4 bases and J shed 11 bases, with 9 bases lying between them.

This clone was observed a single time. Within the sample, other DNA sequences also encode this same CDR3. This rearrangement joins TRBV9 to TRBJ1-2, with D hard to call. The CDR3 is made up of 12 amino acids. Germline lookup yields CDR1 SGDLS and CDR2 YYNGEE. Trimming removed 2 bases from V and 5 bases from J, with 7 bases in between. The CDR3 sequence: CASSVEGYGYTF. The CDR3 nucleotides read TGTGCCAGCAGCGTTGAGGGATATGGCTACACCTTC.

The V and J genes are TRBV6-5 and TRBJ1-3; weak D call: TRBD1 (6 bases). The V end lost 8 bases, the J end lost 0 bases, and 14 bases lay between the germline ends. In germline, CDR1 is MNHEY, CDR2 SVGAGI. The CDR3 extends over 15 amino acids. CDR3 residues: CASRMTTGSGNTIYF. CDR3 nucleotide sequence: TGTGCCAGCCGCATGACGACAGGCTCTGGAAACACCATATATTTT.